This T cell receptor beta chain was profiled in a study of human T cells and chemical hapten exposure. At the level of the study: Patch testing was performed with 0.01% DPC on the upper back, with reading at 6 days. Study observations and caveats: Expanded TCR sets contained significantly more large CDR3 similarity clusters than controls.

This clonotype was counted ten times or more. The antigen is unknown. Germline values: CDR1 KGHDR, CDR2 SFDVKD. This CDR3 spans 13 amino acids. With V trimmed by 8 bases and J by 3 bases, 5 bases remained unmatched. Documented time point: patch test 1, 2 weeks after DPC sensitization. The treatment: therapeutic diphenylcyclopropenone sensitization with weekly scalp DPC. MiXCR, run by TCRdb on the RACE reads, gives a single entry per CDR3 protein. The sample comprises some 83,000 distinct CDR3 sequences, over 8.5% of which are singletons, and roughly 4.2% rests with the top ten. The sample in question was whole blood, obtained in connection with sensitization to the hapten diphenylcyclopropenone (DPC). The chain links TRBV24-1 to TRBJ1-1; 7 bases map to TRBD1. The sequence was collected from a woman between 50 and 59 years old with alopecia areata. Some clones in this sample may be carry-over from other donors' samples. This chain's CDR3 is CATKSGGHTEAFF. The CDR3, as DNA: TGTGCCACCAAATCAGGGGGGCACACTGAAGCTTTCTTT.